This entry lists 8 T cell receptor beta chains sequenced from one sample in a study of monozygotic twins with inflammatory bowel disease. TCRdb reprocessed the 5' RACE reads and reports one entry per CDR3 protein, with no DNA. The sample table includes roughly 330,000 distinct CDR3 sequences. Specimen: blood. The receptors stem from a human donor with ulcerative colitis or Crohn's disease, or a healthy co-twin of an affected twin (not recorded which).

The genes are TRBV7-8 and TRBJ2-7; lacking DNA, the TRBD1 call made by TCRdb goes unchecked. The CDR3 spans 15 residues. Germline V gives CDR1 SGHVS, CDR2 FQNEAQ. CDR3 residues: CASSLIPGPSYEQYF.

The chain uses TRBV7-7 and TRBJ2-1. Germline V lookup: CDR1 SSHAT, CDR2 FNYEAQ (reference sequence). This CDR3 contains 13 residues. CDR3 region: CASSLDGRREQFF. Supplemented by reference TRBV7-7 and TRBJ2-1, the full variable domain reads GAGVSQSPRYKVTKRGQDVTLRCDPISSHATLYWYQQALGQGPEFLTYFNYEAQPDKSGLPSDRFSAERPEGSISTLTIQRTEQRDSAMYRCASSLDGRREQFFGPGTRLTVL.

The chain couples TRBV5-1 to TRBJ2-3; checking the TCRdb D call of TRBD1 is not possible without DNA. This CDR3 contains 16 residues. CDR1 is SGHRS, CDR2 YFSETQ, per germline. This CDR3 is CASSLGGTQGTDTQYF.

The gene calls are TRBV6-1 and TRBJ1-1; TCRdb designates TRBD1, a call that cannot be tested without DNA. Germline V gives CDR1 MNHNS, CDR2 SASEGT. This CDR3 region has 18 residues. The CDR3 sequence: CASSRSPGQGKRSSETFF.

The V and J genes are TRBV6-5 and TRBJ1-6. The length of the CDR3 is 14 residues. CDR1 is MNHEY, CDR2 SVGAGI, per germline. CDR3 sequence: CASSYPSLNSPLHF.

This chain links TRBV20-1 with TRBJ2-7; TCRdb designates TRBD1, a call that cannot be tested without DNA. The CDR3 is 15 amino acids. Germline values: CDR1 DFQATT, CDR2 SNEGSKA (reference sequence). The CDR3 region is CSARDSQGLGAEQYF.

V is TRBV25-1 and J is TRBJ1-2; the TCRdb D gene call, TRBD1, has no DNA to confirm it. This CDR3 comprises 15 residues. Germline CDR1 MGHDK, CDR2 SYGVNS. This chain's CDR3 is CSSRSGQGANYGYTF.

The rearrangement links TRBV2 to TRBJ1-5. This CDR3 is 12 amino acids long. Germline CDR1 is SNHLY and CDR2 is FYNNEI. The chain's CDR3 is CASSGDNQPQHF.